Listed below are T cell receptor beta chains from one sample, sequenced in a study of CD8 T cells in ankylosing spondylitis. TCRdb redid the calling of the 5' RACE reads with MiXCR, one entry per CDR3 protein. The sample has about 130,000 distinct CDR3 sequences; around 9.7% are singletons. Material: blood, either unsorted or a sorted T cell fraction (not recorded which). These receptors were taken from a male donor with ankylosing spondylitis or in good health (not recorded which). The CDR3 runs from the conserved cysteine through the conserved F or W. The D gene is left open where the match is weak. Clone size is given for some rows only: seen once, a few or many times, or a class if the clone is expanded.

clone_size	v_call	d_call	j_call	cdr3_nt	cdr3_aa
many	TRBV28	NA	TRBJ2-7	TGTGCCAGCAGTTTCAAGCGGGCTTTCTACGAGCAGTACTTC	CASSFKRAFYEQYF
few	TRBV7-8	NA	TRBJ2-1	TGTGCCAGCAGCTTATATCCGGGGCGGGAAACTTACAATGAGCAGTTCTTC	CASSLYPGRETYNEQFF
many	TRBV18	TRBD1	TRBJ2-7	TGTGCCAGCAGCTCCCGACAGGGGCCCTACGAGCAGTACTTC	CASSSRQGPYEQYF
NA	TRBV25-1	TRBD1	TRBJ1-2	TGTGCCAGCAGTGAATGGGACAGGACCTCCGGTCCCGATGGCTACACCTTC	CASSEWDRTSGPDGYTF
few	TRBV20-1	NA	TRBJ2-7	TGCAGTGCTAGTGCGGCCTACGAGCAGTACTTC	CSASAAYEQYF
NA	TRBV7-6	TRBD1	TRBJ2-3	TGTGCCAGCAGCTTACGGGCCCCGGGACAGGGAACAGATACGCAGTATTTT	CASSLRAPGQGTDTQYF
few	TRBV27	TRBD2	TRBJ2-7	TGTGCCAGCAGCCATGGACTAGCGGCACGCGAGCAGTACTTC	CASSHGLAAREQYF
many	TRBV7-2	NA	TRBJ2-7	TGTGCCAGCAGCCCCACGCTCCCATCCTACGAGCAGTACTTC	CASSPTLPSYEQYF
few	TRBV7-2	TRBD1	TRBJ1-2	TGTGCCAGCAGCTCCCAGGGGGGAATCAGTTATGGCTATGGCTACACCTTC	CASSSQGGISYGYGYTF
few	TRBV20-1	TRBD1	TRBJ2-3	TGCAGTGCCGTTACCTCGACAGGGGTGATCACAGATACGCAGTATTTT	CSAVTSTGVITDTQYF
many	TRBV27	TRBD1	TRBJ2-7	TGTGCCAGCAGCCCCGGACAGGGTATCCACGAGCAGTACTTC	CASSPGQGIHEQYF
NA	TRBV5-6	NA	TRBJ2-7	TGTGCCAGCAGCTTTGAGACCGGTTACGAGCAGTACTTC	CASSFETGYEQYF
many	TRBV5-1	TRBD2	TRBJ2-1	TGCGCCAGCAGCTTGGACTTTTCTAGCGGAGGTTACAATGAGCAGTTCTTC	CASSLDFSSGGYNEQFF
NA	TRBV6-2/TRBV6-3	NA	TRBJ2-3	TGTGCCAGCACGTACCCGGGACAAAAGGCAGATACGCAGTATTTT	CASTYPGQKADTQYF